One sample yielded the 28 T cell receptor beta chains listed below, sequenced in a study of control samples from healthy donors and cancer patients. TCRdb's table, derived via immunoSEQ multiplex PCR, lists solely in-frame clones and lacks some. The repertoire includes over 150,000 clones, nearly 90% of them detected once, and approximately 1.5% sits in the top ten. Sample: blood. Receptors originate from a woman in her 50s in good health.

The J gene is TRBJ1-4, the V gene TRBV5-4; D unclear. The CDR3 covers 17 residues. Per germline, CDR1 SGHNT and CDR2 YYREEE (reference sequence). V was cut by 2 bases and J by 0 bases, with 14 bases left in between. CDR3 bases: TGTGCCAGCAGCTTAATCGGCTTGAACGCAACTAATGAAAAACTGTTTTTT. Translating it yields CASSLIGLNATNEKLFF.

CDR3 sequence: CASSLWEEAGYTF. DNA of the CDR3: TGTGCCAGCAGCTTGTGGGAGGAGGCTGGCTACACCTTC. The V gene is TRBV5-6, the J gene TRBJ1-2, with D hard to call. Germline loops: CDR1 SGHDT, CDR2 YYEEEE. This CDR3 has 13 residues. V was pared by 1 base and J by 7 bases, with 11 bases between.

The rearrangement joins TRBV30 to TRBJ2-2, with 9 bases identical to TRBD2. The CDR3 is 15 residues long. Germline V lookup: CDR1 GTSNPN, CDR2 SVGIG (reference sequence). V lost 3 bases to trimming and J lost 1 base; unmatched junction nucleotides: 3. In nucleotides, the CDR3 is TGTGCCTGGAGATCTAGCGGGGTGAACACCGGGGAGCTGTTTTTT. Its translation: CAWRSSGVNTGELFF.

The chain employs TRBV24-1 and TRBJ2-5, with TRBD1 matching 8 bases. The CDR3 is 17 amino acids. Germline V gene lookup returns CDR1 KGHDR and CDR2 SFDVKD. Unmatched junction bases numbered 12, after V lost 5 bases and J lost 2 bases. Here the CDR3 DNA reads TGTGCCACCAGTGGTGGGTGGGGACAGGCACTTCAAGAGACCCAGTACTTC. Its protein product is CATSGGWGQALQETQYF.

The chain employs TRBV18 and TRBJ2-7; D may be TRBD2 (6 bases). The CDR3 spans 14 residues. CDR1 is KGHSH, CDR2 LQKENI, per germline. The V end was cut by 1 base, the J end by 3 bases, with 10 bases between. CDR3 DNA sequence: TGTGCCAGCTCACCACGGGGCGGGAACTACGAGCAGTACTTC. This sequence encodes CASSPRGGNYEQYF. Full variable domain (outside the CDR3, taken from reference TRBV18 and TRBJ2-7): NAGVMQNPRHLVRRRGQEARLRCSPMKGHSHVYWYRQLPEEGLKFMVYLQKENIIDESGMPKERFSAEFPKEGPSILRIQQVVRGDSAAYFCASSPRGGNYEQYFGPGTRLTVT.

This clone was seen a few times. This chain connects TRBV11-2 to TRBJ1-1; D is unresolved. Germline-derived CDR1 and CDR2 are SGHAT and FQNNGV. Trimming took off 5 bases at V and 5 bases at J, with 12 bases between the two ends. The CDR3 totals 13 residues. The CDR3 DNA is TGTGCCAGCAGCCTGGCGACGGGGACTGAAGCTTTCTTT. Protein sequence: CASSLATGTEAFF.

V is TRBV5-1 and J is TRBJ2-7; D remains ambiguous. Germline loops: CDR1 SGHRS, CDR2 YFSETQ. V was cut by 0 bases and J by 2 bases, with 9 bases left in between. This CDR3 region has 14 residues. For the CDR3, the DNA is TGCGCCAGCAGCTTGGATGGTCAGGCCTACGAGCAGTACTTC. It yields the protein CASSLDGQAYEQYF.

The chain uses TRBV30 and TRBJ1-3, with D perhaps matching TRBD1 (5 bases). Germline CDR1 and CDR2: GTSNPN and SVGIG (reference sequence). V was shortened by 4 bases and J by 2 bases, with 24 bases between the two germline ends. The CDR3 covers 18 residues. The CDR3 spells CAWNRDSRFPQTGNTIYF. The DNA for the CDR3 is TGTGCCTGGAACCGGGACTCTAGATTCCCTCAAACTGGAAACACCATATATTTT.

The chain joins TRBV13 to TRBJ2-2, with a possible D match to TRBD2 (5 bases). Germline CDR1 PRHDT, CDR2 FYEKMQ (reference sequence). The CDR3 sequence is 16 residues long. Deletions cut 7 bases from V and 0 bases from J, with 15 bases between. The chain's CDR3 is CASISRADPNTGELFF. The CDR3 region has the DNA TGTGCCAGCATCTCACGAGCGGACCCGAACACCGGGGAGCTGTTTTTT.

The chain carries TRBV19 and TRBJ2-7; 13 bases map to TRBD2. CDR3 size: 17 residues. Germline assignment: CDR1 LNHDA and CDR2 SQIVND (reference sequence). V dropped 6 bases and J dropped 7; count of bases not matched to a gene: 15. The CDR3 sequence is CASRGTSGIYSNVEQYF. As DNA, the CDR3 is TGTGCCAGTAGGGGGACTAGCGGGATATACTCCAACGTGGAGCAGTACTTC.

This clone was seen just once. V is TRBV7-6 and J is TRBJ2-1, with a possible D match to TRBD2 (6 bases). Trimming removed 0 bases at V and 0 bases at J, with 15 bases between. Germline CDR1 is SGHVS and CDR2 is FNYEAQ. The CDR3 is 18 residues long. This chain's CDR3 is CASSLAVGSASSYNEQFF. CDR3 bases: TGTGCCAGCAGCTTAGCCGTCGGGAGCGCGTCCTCCTACAATGAGCAGTTCTTC.

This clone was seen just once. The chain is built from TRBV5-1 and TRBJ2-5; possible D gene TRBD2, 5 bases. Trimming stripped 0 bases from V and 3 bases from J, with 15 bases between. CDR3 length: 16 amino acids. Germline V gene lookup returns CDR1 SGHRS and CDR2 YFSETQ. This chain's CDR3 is CASSLASRTREETQYF. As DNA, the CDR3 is TGCGCCAGCAGCTTGGCCAGCAGGACTCGGGAAGAGACCCAGTACTTC.

The CDR3 DNA reads TGTGCCAGTAGTATAGAGGGGGGTACAGCTCAGCCCCAGCATTTT. This sequence encodes CASSIEGGTAQPQHF. The V and J genes are TRBV19 and TRBJ1-5; a weak D match, TRBD1 (5 bases). The ends were cut back, 0 bases at V and 6 bases at J, with 12 bases in the middle. This CDR3 spans 15 amino acids. The V gene's germline CDR1 is LNHDA and CDR2 SQIVND (reference sequence).

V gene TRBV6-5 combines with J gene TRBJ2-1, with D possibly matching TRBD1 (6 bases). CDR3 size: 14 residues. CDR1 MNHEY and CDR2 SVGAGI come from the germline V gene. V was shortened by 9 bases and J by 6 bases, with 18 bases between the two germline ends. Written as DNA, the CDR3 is TGTGCCAGTAGAGTGACCGGACAGCCCAATGAGCAGTTCTTC. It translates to CASRVTGQPNEQFF.

The CDR3: CASSRYRSGDEKLFF. In DNA form, the CDR3 reads TGTGCCAGCAGCCGTTATCGAAGTGGCGATGAAAAACTGTTTTTT. The J gene is TRBJ1-4, the V gene TRBV5-4; no clear D gene. This CDR3 has 15 residues. The V gene's germline CDR1 is SGHNT and CDR2 YYREEE (reference sequence). The germline V and J ends were trimmed by 4 bases and 6 bases, with 16 bases remaining between them.

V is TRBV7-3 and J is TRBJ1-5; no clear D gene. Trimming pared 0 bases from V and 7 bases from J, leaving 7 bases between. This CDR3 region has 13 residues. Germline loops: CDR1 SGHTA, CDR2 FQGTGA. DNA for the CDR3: TGTGCCAGCAGCTTAACTGTCGGACAGCCCCAGCATTTT. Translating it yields CASSLTVGQPQHF.

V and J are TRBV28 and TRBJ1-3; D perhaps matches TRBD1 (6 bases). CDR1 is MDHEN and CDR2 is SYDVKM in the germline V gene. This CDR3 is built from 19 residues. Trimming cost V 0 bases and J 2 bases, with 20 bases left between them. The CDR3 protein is CASSLWVGDTLFPGNTIYF. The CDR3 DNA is TGTGCCAGCAGTTTATGGGTGGGGGACACCCTTTTTCCTGGAAACACCATATATTTT.

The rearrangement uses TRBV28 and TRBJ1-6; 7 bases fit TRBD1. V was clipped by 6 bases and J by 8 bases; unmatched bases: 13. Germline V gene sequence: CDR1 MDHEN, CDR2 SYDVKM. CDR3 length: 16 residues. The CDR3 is CASSPAGRGWYSPLHF. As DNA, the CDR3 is TGTGCCAGCAGCCCGGCGGGCAGGGGGTGGTATTCACCCCTCCACTTT. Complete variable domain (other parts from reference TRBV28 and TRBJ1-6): DVKVTQSSRYLVKRTGEKVFLECVQDMDHENMFWYRQDPGLGLRLIYFSYDVKMKEKGDIPEGYSVSREKKERFSLILESASTNQTSMYLCASSPAGRGWYSPLHFGNGTRLTVT.

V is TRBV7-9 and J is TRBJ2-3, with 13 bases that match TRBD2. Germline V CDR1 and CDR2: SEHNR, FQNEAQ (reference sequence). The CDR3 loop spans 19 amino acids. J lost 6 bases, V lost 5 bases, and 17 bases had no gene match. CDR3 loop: CASSPRGTTTSGRHDTQYF. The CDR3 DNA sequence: TGTGCCAGCAGCCCCCGGGGGACAACGACTAGCGGGAGGCATGATACGCAGTATTTT.

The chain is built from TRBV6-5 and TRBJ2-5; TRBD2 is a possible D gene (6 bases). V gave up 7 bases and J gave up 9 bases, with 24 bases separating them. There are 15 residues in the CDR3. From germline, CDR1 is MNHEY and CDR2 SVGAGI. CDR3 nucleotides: TGTGCCAGCAAAACCTTACTTAGCGGTTCGGCGGCCCAGTACTTC. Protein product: CASKTLLSGSAAQYF.

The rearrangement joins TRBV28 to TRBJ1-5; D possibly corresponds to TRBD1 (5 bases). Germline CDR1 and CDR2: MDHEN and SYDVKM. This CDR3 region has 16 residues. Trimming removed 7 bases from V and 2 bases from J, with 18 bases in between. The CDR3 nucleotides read TGTGCCAGCACCCCTTTAGGGGAAGGGGGCAATCAGCCCCAGCATTTT. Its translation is CASTPLGEGGNQPQHF.

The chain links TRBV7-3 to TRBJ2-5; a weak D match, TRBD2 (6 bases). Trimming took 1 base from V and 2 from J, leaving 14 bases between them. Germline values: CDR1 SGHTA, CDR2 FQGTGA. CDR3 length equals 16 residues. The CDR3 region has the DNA TGTGCCAGCAGCTTAATTGGGGGGTTAGGGCAAGAGACCCAGTACTTC. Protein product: CASSLIGGLGQETQYF.

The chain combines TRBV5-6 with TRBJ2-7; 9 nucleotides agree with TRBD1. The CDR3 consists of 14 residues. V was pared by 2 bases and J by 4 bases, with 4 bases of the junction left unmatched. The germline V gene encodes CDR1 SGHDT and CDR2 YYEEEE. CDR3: CASSFTGTGYEQYF. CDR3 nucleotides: TGTGCCAGCAGCTTTACCGGGACAGGGTACGAGCAGTACTTC.

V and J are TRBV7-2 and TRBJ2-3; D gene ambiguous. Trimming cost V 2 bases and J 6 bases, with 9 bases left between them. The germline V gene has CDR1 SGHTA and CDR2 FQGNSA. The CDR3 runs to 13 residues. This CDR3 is CASSLIVSDTQYF. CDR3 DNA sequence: TGTGCCAGCAGCTTAATAGTTTCCGATACGCAGTATTTT.

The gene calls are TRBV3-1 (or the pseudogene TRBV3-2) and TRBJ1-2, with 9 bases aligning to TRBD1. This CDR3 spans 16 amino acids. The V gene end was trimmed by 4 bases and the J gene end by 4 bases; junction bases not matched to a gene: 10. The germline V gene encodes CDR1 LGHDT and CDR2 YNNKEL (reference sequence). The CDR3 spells CASSPGTGSVFYGYTF. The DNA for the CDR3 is TGTGCCAGCAGCCCCGGGACAGGGAGTGTCTTCTATGGCTACACCTTC.

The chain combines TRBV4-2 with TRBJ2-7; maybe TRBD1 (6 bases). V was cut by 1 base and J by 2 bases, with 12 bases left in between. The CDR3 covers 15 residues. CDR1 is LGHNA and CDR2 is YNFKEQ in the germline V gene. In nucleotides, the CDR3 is TGTGCCAGCAGCCAAGTTTCCGGACAGACCTACGAGCAGTACTTC. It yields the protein CASSQVSGQTYEQYF.

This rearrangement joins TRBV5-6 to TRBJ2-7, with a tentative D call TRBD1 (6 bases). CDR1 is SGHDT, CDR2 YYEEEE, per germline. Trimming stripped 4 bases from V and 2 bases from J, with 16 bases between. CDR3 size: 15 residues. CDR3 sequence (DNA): TGTGCCAGCAGCCCCGTAAGAGGGGGTGCCTACGAGCAGTACTTC. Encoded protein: CASSPVRGGAYEQYF.

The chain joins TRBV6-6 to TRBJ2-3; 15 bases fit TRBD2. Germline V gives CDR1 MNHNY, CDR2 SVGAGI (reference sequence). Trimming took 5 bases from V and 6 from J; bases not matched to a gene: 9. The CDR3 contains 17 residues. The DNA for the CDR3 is TGTGCCAGCAGTCTCGGACTAGCGGGAGGGTACACGGATACGCAGTATTTT. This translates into CASSLGLAGGYTDTQYF.